These 27 T cell receptor beta chains originate from one sample sequenced in a study of blood T cell repertoires in COVID-19. Some clones are missing from TCRdb's copy, which holds only in-frame ones; the method was immunoSEQ multiplex PCR. The table has around 55,000 clones, 80% to 95% seen once. The specimen was peripheral blood. All receptors come from a human donor with active COVID-19. The donor label of this sample is uncertain.

The chain is built from TRBV4-1 and TRBJ1-3, with no clear D. The V gene's germline CDR1 is MGHRA and CDR2 YSYEKL. CDR3 length: 15 amino acids. Trimming took off 0 bases at V and 0 bases at J, with 6 bases between the two ends. The CDR3 region is CASSQDPGSGNTIYF. CDR3 in DNA: TGCGCCAGCAGCCAAGACCCGGGCTCTGGAAACACCATATATTTT.

CDR3 in DNA: TGTGCCAGCAGTCCAGCGGGAGTCGCCTACAATGAGCAGTTCTTC. This sequence encodes CASSPAGVAYNEQFF. V gene TRBV28 combines with J gene TRBJ2-1, with 8 nucleotides matching TRBD2. The CDR3 covers 15 residues. CDR1 and CDR2 (germline): MDHEN, SYDVKM. V lost 5 bases to trimming and J lost 2 bases; unmatched junction nucleotides: 5.

The chain carries TRBV9 and TRBJ2-3; 11 bases are a match to TRBD2. Germline V gives CDR1 SGDLS, CDR2 YYNGEE. V shed 2 bases, J shed 2 bases, and the junction held 4 bases outside the gene matches. This CDR3 has 16 residues. The CDR3, as DNA: TGTGCCAGCAGCGTGGCTAGCGGGGGGAACACAGATACGCAGTATTTT. Translation: CASSVASGGNTDTQYF. Drawing the rest from reference TRBV9 and TRBJ2-3, the complete variable domain is DSGVTQTPKHLITATGQRVTLRCSPRSGDLSVYWYQQSLDQGLQFLIQYYNGEERAKGNILERFSAQQFPDLHSELNLSSLELGDSALYFCASSVASGGNTDTQYFGPGTRLTVL.

The chain employs TRBV6-6 and TRBJ2-7; D may be TRBD1 (6 bases). The CDR3 is made up of 11 amino acids. CDR1 is MNHNY and CDR2 is SVGAGI in the germline V gene (reference sequence). Deletions cut 8 bases from V and 2 bases from J, with 7 bases between. The CDR3 protein is CASSGAYEQYV. CDR3 in DNA: TGTGCCAGCTCAGGGGCCTACGAGCAGTACGTC.

The CDR3 loop reads CASSLYQATDTQYF. DNA of the CDR3: TGCGCCAGCAGCTTGTATCAGGCCACAGATACGCAGTATTTT. The chain links TRBV5-1 to TRBJ2-3, with no clear D. The V end lost 1 base, the J end lost 2 bases, and 8 bases lay between the germline ends. The CDR3 runs 14 residues. CDR1 and CDR2 from the germline V gene are SGHRS and YFSETQ.

This chain uses TRBV5-6 with TRBJ2-7; possibly TRBD1 for D (5 bases). The germline CDR1 and CDR2 sequences are SGHDT and YYEEEE. CDR3 length: 14 amino acids. Trimming removed 0 bases from V and 3 bases from J, with 10 bases in between. The CDR3 is CASSLDRQGYEQYV. The CDR3 nucleotides are TGTGCCAGCAGCTTGGACCGTCAGGGCTACGAGCAGTACGTC.

The chain employs TRBV3-1 (or the pseudogene TRBV3-2) and TRBJ1-2; no clear D gene. The V gene's germline CDR1 is LGHDT and CDR2 YNNKEL (reference sequence). Between the trimmed V and J ends, which lost 0 bases and 4 bases, there was a span of 6 bases. This CDR3 has 13 amino acids. The CDR3 protein is CASSQDTPYGYTF. Written as DNA, the CDR3 is TGTGCCAGCAGCCAAGATACTCCCTATGGCTACACCTTC.

The rearrangement links TRBV12-3 or TRBV12-4 to TRBJ1-1; unclear D gene. The CDR3 contains 12 residues. The V end lost 3 bases, the J end lost 9 bases, and 11 bases lay between the germline ends. In DNA form, the CDR3 reads TGTGCCAGCAGTTTGGCGTCAGGTCAAGCTTTCTTT. Protein sequence: CASSLASGQAFF.

A single count supports this clone. This chain joins TRBV6-2 or TRBV6-3 and TRBJ2-5, with 9 bases identical to TRBD1. Germline V CDR1 and CDR2: MNHEY, SVGEGT. The CDR3 extends over 14 amino acids. The V gene end was trimmed by 5 bases and the J gene end by 6 bases; junction bases not matched to a gene: 7. In nucleotides, the CDR3 is TGTGCCAGCAGTAAAACAGGGGGCGTACAGACCCAGTACTTC. It translates to CASSKTGGVQTQYF.

The chain has TRBV28 and TRBJ1-2, with TRBD1 matching over 8 bases. Germline V gene lookup returns CDR1 MDHEN and CDR2 SYDVKM. With V trimmed by 0 bases and J by 2 bases, 2 bases remained unmatched. The CDR3 has 15 amino acids. CDR3 sequence (DNA): TGTGCCAGCAGTTTATGGGACAGGGAAAACTATGGCTACACCTTC. Residues: CASSLWDRENYGYTF.

V usage is TRBV24-1 and J usage is TRBJ2-3; perhaps TRBD1 as D (6 bases). Per the germline V gene, CDR1 is KGHDR and CDR2 is SFDVKD. The CDR3 loop spans 15 amino acids. V was trimmed by 3 bases and J by 2 bases, leaving 11 bases between them. CDR3 DNA sequence: TGTGCCACCAGTGATCCCCGGGACAACACAGATACGCAGTATTTT. Protein: CATSDPRDNTDTQYF.

The rearrangement uses TRBV11-3 and TRBJ2-7, with 7 bases aligning to TRBD1. CDR1 is SGHNT and CDR2 is YENEEA in the germline V gene. The CDR3 runs 18 residues. J was trimmed by 3 bases and V by 0 bases; bases with no gene match: 14. This CDR3 reads CASSLEVVGGPQSYEQYV. CDR3 in DNA: TGTGCCAGCAGCTTAGAGGTCGTAGGGGGCCCACAAAGCTACGAGCAGTACGTC.

This chain links TRBV30 with TRBJ2-1; perhaps TRBD2 as D (5 bases). The V end was cut by 0 bases, the J end by 1 base, with 19 bases between. Germline V gene data show CDR1 as GTSNPN and CDR2 as SVGIG (reference sequence). The CDR3 extends over 18 amino acids. The DNA of the CDR3 is TGTGCCTGGAGTGTAGGAAAAGGACTCTTAGCATCCTACAATGAGCAGTTCTTC. It specifies CAWSVGKGLLASYNEQFF.

The chain joins TRBV2 to TRBJ1-1; D remains unclear. Trimming stripped 0 bases from V and 11 bases from J, with 16 bases between. Germline V gene lookup returns CDR1 SNHLY and CDR2 FYNNEI. The CDR3 extends over 14 amino acids. The CDR3 DNA sequence: TGTGCCAGCAGTGAAGCGTACACGGGCGGGAGTGCTTTCTTT. Protein product: CASSEAYTGGSAFF.

The chain links TRBV7-9 to TRBJ1-2; D unclear. The germline V gene encodes CDR1 SEHNR and CDR2 FQNEAQ (reference sequence). This CDR3 comprises 15 residues. Trimming cost V 5 bases and J 4 bases, with 17 bases left between them. The CDR3 DNA is TGTGCCAGCAGCGTCTACAGCTTCCCGGTCTATGGCTACACCTTC. Its protein product is CASSVYSFPVYGYTF. Variable domain in full (rest from reference TRBV7-9 and TRBJ1-2): DTGVSQNPRHKITKRGQNVTFRCDPISEHNRLYWYRQTLGQGPEFLTYFQNEAQLEKSRLLSDRFSAERPKGSFSTLEIQRTEQGDSAMYLCASSVYSFPVYGYTFGSGTRLTVV.

The chain has TRBV2 and TRBJ2-3, with TRBD2 matching 9 bases. Germline CDR1 is SNHLY and CDR2 is FYNNEI. V lost 7 bases, J lost 4 bases, and 6 bases stayed unmatched. The CDR3 runs 14 residues. The CDR3 is CASKLAGFSDTQYF. CDR3 DNA: TGTGCCAGCAAGCTAGCGGGGTTTTCAGATACGCAGTATTTT.

This rearrangement joins TRBV21-1 to TRBJ2-3; the table's D gene call, TRBD2, was not cross checked with the DNA. TRBV21-1 corresponds to a pseudogene. This CDR3 has 17 residues. This CDR3 is CASSPTTSGGVADTQYF. The CDR3 DNA reads as TGTGCCAGCAGCCCAACGACTAGCGGGGGGGTTGCAGATACGCAGTATTTT.

The chain's CDR3 is CASSLAGTEGNTIYF. The CDR3 DNA reads as TGTGCCAGCAGCTTAGCGGGTACAGAGGGAAACACCATATATTTT. The chain uses TRBV7-9 and TRBJ1-3; the D is unclear. V was shortened by 0 bases and J by 4 bases, with 10 bases between the two germline ends. Germline lookup yields CDR1 SEHNR and CDR2 FQNEAQ (reference sequence). CDR3 size: 15 residues. Filled out from reference TRBV7-9 and TRBJ1-3, the complete variable domain reads DTGVSQNPRHKITKRGQNVTFRCDPISEHNRLYWYRQTLGQGPEFLTYFQNEAQLEKSRLLSDRFSAERPKGSFSTLEIQRTEQGDSAMYLCASSLAGTEGNTIYFGEGSWLTVV.

The chain links TRBV27 to TRBJ2-2, with 9 bases lining up with TRBD2. CDR1 is MNHEY and CDR2 is SMNVEV in the germline V gene (reference sequence). The CDR3 is 17 amino acids. Losses at the gene ends were 4 bases for V and 5 bases for J; bases not matched to a gene: 11. CDR3 amino acids: CASSSSLAGVATGELFF. Here the CDR3 DNA reads TGTGCCAGCAGTTCTTCCTTAGCGGGAGTAGCGACCGGGGAGCTGTTTTTT.

The genes are TRBV3-1 (or the pseudogene TRBV3-2) and TRBJ2-1; 7 bases fit TRBD2. Germline values: CDR1 LGHDT, CDR2 YNNKEL (reference sequence). The CDR3 length is 15 residues. Trimming cost V 6 bases and J 0 bases; bases outside gene matches: 5. CDR3 nucleotide sequence: TGTGCCAGCAGGGTGGGCGGGAGCTCCTACAATGAGCAGTTCTTC. Protein: CASRVGGSSYNEQFF.

The chain uses TRBV27 and TRBJ2-7; 9 positions agree with TRBD2. The V gene end was trimmed by 6 bases and the J gene end by 4 bases; junction bases not matched to a gene: 10. Per germline, CDR1 MNHEY and CDR2 SMNVEV (reference sequence). The CDR3 contains 15 residues. The CDR3 sequence: CASRLKASGVYEQYV. CDR3 sequence (DNA): TGTGCCAGCAGACTAAAGGCTAGCGGGGTTTACGAGCAGTACGTC.

The chain carries TRBV7-2 and TRBJ2-2; no reliable D call. V was pared by 4 bases and J by 1 base, with 16 bases between. Germline-derived CDR1 and CDR2 are SGHTA and FQGNSA. The CDR3 has 17 amino acids. In nucleotides, the CDR3 is TGTGCCAGCAGCTCTCTAAACATTCGCGGGAACACCGGGGAGCTGTTTTTT. It encodes CASSSLNIRGNTGELFF.

The chain has TRBV5-1 and TRBJ1-6; D perhaps matches TRBD1 (6 bases). Germline V CDR1 and CDR2: SGHRS, YFSETQ. There are 20 residues in the CDR3. Trimming took off 3 bases at V and 0 bases at J, with 22 bases between the two ends. The CDR3 loop reads CASSSLPSGTGSSYNSPLHF. CDR3 sequence (DNA): TGCGCCAGCAGCTCGCTACCCAGTGGAACAGGGAGCTCCTATAATTCACCCCTCCACTTT.

DNA for the CDR3: TGTGCCAGCAGCCAAGAGATAGAGACTCTCTCTGGAAACACCATATATTTT. The encoded protein is CASSQEIETLSGNTIYF. The gene calls are TRBV3-1 (or the pseudogene TRBV3-2) and TRBJ1-3; D is unclear. V was cut by 0 bases and J by 0 bases, with 12 bases left in between. Germline V CDR1 and CDR2: LGHDT, YNNKEL (reference sequence). This CDR3 contains 17 residues.

The chain employs TRBV25-1 and TRBJ1-3, with 9 positions matching TRBD1. The CDR3 contains 16 residues. Germline loops: CDR1 MGHDK, CDR2 SYGVNS. V shed 1 base and J 3 bases; nucleotides not matched to a gene: 4. As DNA, the CDR3 is TGTGCCAGCAGTGAATGGGACAGGGCCTATGGAAACACCATATATTTT. Amino acids: CASSEWDRAYGNTIYF.

This chain uses TRBV25-1 with TRBJ1-1, with TRBD1 matching 10 bases. J lost 5 bases, V lost 4 bases, and 4 bases had no gene match. This CDR3 has 14 residues. Germline V CDR1 and CDR2: MGHDK, SYGVNS. The CDR3 region is CASSGGTGVTEAFF. In DNA, the CDR3 is TGTGCCAGCAGTGGGGGGACAGGGGTGACTGAAGCTTTCTTT.

The chain recombines TRBV5-4 with TRBJ1-3; D not certain. The CDR3 is 17 residues long. The germline V gene has CDR1 SGHNT and CDR2 YYREEE (reference sequence). The ends were cut back, 0 bases at V and 4 bases at J, with 17 bases in the middle. The CDR3 region is CASSLGGVGSSGNTIYF. The CDR3 coding sequence is TGTGCCAGCAGCTTGGGGGGAGTGGGGTCATCAGGAAACACCATATATTTT.